These T cell receptor beta chains were read from a single sample in a study of OX40 agonist ivuxolimab in advanced cancers. Clones were read by immunoSEQ multiplex PCR, and TCRdb kept only the in-frame ones, dropping some. The sample contains around 77,000 clones, 75% to 90% of which appear only once. Sample: CD4+ or CD8+ T cells sorted from blood, taken in a trial of the OX40 agonist ivuxolimab. All receptors come from an adult with an advanced solid tumor such as melanoma, head and neck, liver or kidney cancer. The CDR3 runs from the conserved cysteine through the conserved F or W. D genes are given only for firm matches. Size is stated for part of the rows, as once, few or many counts, or as a class when the clone is expanded.

v_call: TRBV2
d_call: .
j_call: TRBJ2-3
cdr3_length: 14
clone_size: .
cdr3_nt: TGTGCCAGCAGTGAAGGGGTTGGCACAGATACGCAGTATTTT
cdr3_aa: CASSEGVGTDTQYF

v_call: TRBV19
d_call: .
j_call: TRBJ1-4
cdr3_length: 14
clone_size: .
cdr3_nt: TGTGCCAGTCGCTCGGGAGGGGCTGGCGAAAAACTGTTTTTT
cdr3_aa: CASRSGGAGEKLFF

v_call: TRBV11-3
d_call: .
j_call: TRBJ2-1
cdr3_length: 13
clone_size: .
cdr3_nt: TGTGCCAGCAGCTTGAGCTCCTACAATGAGCAGTTCTTC
cdr3_aa: CASSLSSYNEQFF

v_call: TRBV5-1
d_call: .
j_call: TRBJ2-3
cdr3_length: 16
clone_size: once
cdr3_nt: TGCGCCAGCAGCCGAACCTACAGCCCTAGCACAGATACGCAGTATTTT
cdr3_aa: CASSRTYSPSTDTQYF

v_call: TRBV5-1
d_call: TRBD2
j_call: TRBJ2-3
cdr3_length: 16
clone_size: .
cdr3_nt: TGCGCCAGCAGCTTGGGACTAGCGGGGGATACAGATACGCAGTATTTT
cdr3_aa: CASSLGLAGDTDTQYF

v_call: TRBV27
d_call: TRBD1
j_call: TRBJ1-5
cdr3_length: 15
clone_size: .
cdr3_nt: TGTGCCAGCAGTCCCGACAGGGGCAGCAATCAGCCCCAGCATTTT
cdr3_aa: CASSPDRGSNQPQHF

v_call: TRBV30
d_call: .
j_call: TRBJ1-2
cdr3_length: 13
clone_size: .
cdr3_nt: TGTGCCTGGAGTGTAAACGGGGACTATGGCTACACCTTC
cdr3_aa: CAWSVNGDYGYTF

v_call: TRBV25-1
d_call: TRBD1
j_call: TRBJ1-2
cdr3_length: 14
clone_size: .
cdr3_nt: TGTGCCAGCAGTGACGGACAGGCTAACTATGGCTACACCTTC
cdr3_aa: CASSDGQANYGYTF

v_call: TRBV15
d_call: TRBD1
j_call: TRBJ2-1
cdr3_length: 16
clone_size: .
cdr3_nt: TGTGCCACCAGCAGAGAGTCCGGGACAGGGAGGAATGAGCAGTTCTTC
cdr3_aa: CATSRESGTGRNEQFF

v_call: TRBV14
d_call: .
j_call: TRBJ2-3
cdr3_length: 17
clone_size: once
cdr3_nt: TGTGCCAGCAGCCAAGATAGAGGCGCAGCCCCGACAGATACGCAGTATTTT
cdr3_aa: CASSQDRGAAPTDTQYF

v_call: TRBV27
d_call: TRBD1
j_call: TRBJ1-1
cdr3_length: 14
clone_size: many
cdr3_nt: TGTGCCAGCAATAGACAGGGGCCGAACACTGAAGCTTTCTTT
cdr3_aa: CASNRQGPNTEAFF

v_call: TRBV4-2
d_call: .
j_call: TRBJ1-2
cdr3_length: 15
clone_size: few
cdr3_nt: TGTGCCAGCAGCCAAGATTTGGAGGGTATCTATGGCTACACCTTC
cdr3_aa: CASSQDLEGIYGYTF

v_call: TRBV19
d_call: .
j_call: TRBJ2-5
cdr3_length: 14
clone_size: few
cdr3_nt: TGTGCCAGTAGTCTTGGACAGCTCCAAGAGACCCAGTACTTC
cdr3_aa: CASSLGQLQETQYF

v_call: TRBV6-6
d_call: .
j_call: TRBJ2-7
cdr3_length: 12
clone_size: .
cdr3_nt: TGTGCCAGCAAAACCGTTGGGGACGAGCAGTACTTC
cdr3_aa: CASKTVGDEQYF

v_call: TRBV7-9
d_call: .
j_call: TRBJ1-1
cdr3_length: 12
clone_size: .
cdr3_nt: TGTGCCAGCAGGGGAATGAACACTGAAGCTTTCTTT
cdr3_aa: CASRGMNTEAFF

v_call: TRBV5-8
d_call: .
j_call: TRBJ1-5
cdr3_length: 13
clone_size: .
cdr3_nt: TGTGCCAGCAGCTTCGGACTTAATCAGCCCCAGCATTTT
cdr3_aa: CASSFGLNQPQHF

v_call: TRBV19
d_call: .
j_call: TRBJ2-6
cdr3_length: 14
clone_size: .
cdr3_nt: TGTGCCAGTAACCAATTCTCTGGGGCCAACGTCCTGACTTTC
cdr3_aa: CASNQFSGANVLTF

v_call: TRBV5-4
d_call: .
j_call: TRBJ2-1
cdr3_length: 19
clone_size: once
cdr3_nt: TGTGCCAGCAGCCCCCGACTGGGCGGGGGCCATAGCTCCTACAATGAGCAGTTCTTC
cdr3_aa: CASSPRLGGGHSSYNEQFF

v_call: TRBV27
d_call: .
j_call: TRBJ1-4
cdr3_length: 13
clone_size: .
cdr3_nt: TGTGCCAGCAGTTTAACAGGGAGGGAAAAACTGTTTTTT
cdr3_aa: CASSLTGREKLFF